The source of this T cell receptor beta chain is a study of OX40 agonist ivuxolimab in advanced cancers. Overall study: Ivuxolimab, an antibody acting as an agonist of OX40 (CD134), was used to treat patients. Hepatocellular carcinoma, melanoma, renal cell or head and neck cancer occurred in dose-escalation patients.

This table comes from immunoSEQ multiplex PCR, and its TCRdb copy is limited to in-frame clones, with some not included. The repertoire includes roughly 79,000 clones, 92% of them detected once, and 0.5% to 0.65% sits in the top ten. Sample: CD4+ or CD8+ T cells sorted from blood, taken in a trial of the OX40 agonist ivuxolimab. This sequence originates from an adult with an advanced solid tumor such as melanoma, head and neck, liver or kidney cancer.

The CDR3 coding sequence is TGCGCCAGCAGCCAAGCCCGGACAGGGGCCAACTACGAGCAGTACTTC. Encoded protein: CASSQARTGANYEQYF. The chain recombines TRBV4-1 with TRBJ2-7; 9 bases match TRBD1. V was pared by 1 base and J by 3 bases, with 7 bases of the junction left unmatched. This CDR3 spans 16 amino acids. Germline V lookup: CDR1 MGHRA, CDR2 YSYEKL.